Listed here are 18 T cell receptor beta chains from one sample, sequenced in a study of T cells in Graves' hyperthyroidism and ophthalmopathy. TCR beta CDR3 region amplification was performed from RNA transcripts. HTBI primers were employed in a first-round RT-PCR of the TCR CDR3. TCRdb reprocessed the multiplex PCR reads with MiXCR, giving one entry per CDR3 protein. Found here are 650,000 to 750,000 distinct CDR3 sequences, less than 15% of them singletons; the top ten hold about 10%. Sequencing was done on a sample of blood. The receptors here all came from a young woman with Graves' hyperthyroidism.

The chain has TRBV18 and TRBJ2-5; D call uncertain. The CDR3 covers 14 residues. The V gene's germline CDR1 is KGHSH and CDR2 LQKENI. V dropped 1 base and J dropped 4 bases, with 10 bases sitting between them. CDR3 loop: CASSPLESTETQYF. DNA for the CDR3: TGTGCCAGCTCACCACTAGAGTCCACAGAGACCCAGTACTTC.

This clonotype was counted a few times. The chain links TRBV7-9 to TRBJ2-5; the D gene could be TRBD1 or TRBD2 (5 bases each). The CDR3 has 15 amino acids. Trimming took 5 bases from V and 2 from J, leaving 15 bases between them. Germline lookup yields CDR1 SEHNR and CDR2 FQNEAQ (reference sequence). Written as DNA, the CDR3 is TGTGCCAGCAGCCGGAACCCGGGACCGCAAGAGACCCAGTACTTC. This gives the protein CASSRNPGPQETQYF.

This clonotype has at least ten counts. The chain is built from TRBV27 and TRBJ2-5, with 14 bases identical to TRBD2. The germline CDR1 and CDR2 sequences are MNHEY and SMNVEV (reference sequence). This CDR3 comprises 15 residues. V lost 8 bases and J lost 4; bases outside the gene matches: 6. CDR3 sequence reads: CASRTGTSGRETQYF. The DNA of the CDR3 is TGTGCCAGCCGAACCGGGACTAGCGGGAGAGAGACCCAGTACTTC.

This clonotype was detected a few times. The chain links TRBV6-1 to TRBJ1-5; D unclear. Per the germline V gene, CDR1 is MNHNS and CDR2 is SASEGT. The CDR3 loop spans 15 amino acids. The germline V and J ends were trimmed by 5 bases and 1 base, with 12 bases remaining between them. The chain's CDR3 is CASSQWSLSNQPQHF. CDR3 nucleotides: TGTGCCAGCAGTCAGTGGAGTTTAAGCAATCAGCCCCAGCATTTT.

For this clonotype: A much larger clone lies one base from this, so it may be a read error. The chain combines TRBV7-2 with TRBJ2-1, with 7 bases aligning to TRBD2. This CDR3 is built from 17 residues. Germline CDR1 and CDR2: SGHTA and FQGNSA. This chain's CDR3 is CVSSLVGGGSSYNEQFF. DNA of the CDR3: TGTGTCAGCAGCTTAGTGGGCGGCGGGAGCTCCTACAATGAGCAGTTCTTC.

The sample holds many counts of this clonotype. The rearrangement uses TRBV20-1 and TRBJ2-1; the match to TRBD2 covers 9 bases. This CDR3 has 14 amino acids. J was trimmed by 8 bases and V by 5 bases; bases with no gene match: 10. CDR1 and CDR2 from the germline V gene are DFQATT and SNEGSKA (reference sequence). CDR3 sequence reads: CSALEGAGGHEQFF. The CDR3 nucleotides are TGCAGTGCTTTAGAGGGAGCGGGAGGCCATGAGCAGTTCTTC.

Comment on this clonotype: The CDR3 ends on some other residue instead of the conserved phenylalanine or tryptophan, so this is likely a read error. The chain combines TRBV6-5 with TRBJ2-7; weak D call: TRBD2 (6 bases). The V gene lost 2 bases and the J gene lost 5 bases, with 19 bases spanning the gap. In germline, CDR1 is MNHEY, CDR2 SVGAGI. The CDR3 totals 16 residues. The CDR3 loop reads CASSYGRDSPRDEQYL. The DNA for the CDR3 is TGTGCCAGCAGTTACGGCCGGGACTCCCCAAGAGACGAGCAGTACCTC.

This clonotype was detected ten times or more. CDR3 sequence reads: CAISESQDRGQPQHF. DNA of the CDR3: TGTGCCATCAGTGAGTCGCAGGACAGGGGTCAGCCCCAGCATTTT. The chain combines TRBV10-3 with TRBJ1-5, with TRBD1 matching over 9 bases. The V segment lost 0 bases and the J segment 6 bases; nucleotides outside the gene matches: 3. Germline assignment: CDR1 ENHRY and CDR2 SYGVKD. CDR3 length equals 15 residues.

Here the CDR3 DNA reads TGTGCCAGCAGCAACACCGGGACACTCTATAATTCACCCCTCCACTTT. Protein sequence: CASSNTGTLYNSPLHF. J is TRBJ1-6 and V is TRBV28; D may be TRBD1 (6 bases). In germline, CDR1 is MDHEN, CDR2 SYDVKM. Trimming removed 6 bases from V and 3 bases from J, with 15 bases in between. There are 16 residues in the CDR3.

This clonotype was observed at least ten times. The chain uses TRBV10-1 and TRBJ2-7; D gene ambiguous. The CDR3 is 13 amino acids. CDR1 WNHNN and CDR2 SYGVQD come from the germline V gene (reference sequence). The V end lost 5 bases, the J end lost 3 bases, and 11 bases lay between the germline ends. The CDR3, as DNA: TGCGCCAGCAGTTCCCTAGATGACTACGAGCAGTACTTC. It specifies CASSSLDDYEQYF.

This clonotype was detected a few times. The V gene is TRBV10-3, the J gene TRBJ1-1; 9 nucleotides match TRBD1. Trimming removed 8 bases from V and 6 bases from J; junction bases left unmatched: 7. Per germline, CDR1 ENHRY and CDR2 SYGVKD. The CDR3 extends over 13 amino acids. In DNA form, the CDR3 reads TGTGCCATCGGGCGACAGGGGGGGGCTGAAGCTTTCTTT. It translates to CAIGRQGGAEAFF.

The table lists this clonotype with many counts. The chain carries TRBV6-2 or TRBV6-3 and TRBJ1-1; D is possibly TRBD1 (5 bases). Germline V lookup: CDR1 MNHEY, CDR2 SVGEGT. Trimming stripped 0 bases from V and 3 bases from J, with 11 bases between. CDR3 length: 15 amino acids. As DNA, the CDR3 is TGTGCCAGCAGTTACTCGGGACGTGGGTACACTGAAGCTTTCTTT. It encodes CASSYSGRGYTEAFF.

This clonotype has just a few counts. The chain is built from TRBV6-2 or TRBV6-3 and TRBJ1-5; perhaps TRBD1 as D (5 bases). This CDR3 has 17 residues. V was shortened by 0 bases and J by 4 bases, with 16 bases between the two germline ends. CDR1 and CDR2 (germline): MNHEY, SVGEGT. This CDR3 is CASSYSVSPGRNQPQHF. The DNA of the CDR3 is TGTGCCAGCAGTTACTCAGTATCTCCGGGGCGAAATCAGCCCCAGCATTTT.

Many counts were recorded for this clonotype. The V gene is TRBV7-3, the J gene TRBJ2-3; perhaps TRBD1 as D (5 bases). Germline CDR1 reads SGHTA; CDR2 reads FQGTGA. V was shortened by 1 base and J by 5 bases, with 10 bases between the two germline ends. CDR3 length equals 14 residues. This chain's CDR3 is CASSLRTNEDTQYF. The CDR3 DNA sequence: TGTGCCAGCAGCTTAAGGACAAACGAAGATACGCAGTATTTT.

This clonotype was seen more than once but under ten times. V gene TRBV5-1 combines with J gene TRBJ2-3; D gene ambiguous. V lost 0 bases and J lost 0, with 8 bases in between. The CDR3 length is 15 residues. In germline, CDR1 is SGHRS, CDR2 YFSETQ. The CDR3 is CASSLVRPSTDTQYF. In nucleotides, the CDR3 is TGCGCCAGCAGCTTGGTTAGACCCAGCACAGATACGCAGTATTTT.

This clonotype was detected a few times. The CDR3 region is CASSYSPHGSPTDTQYF. CDR3 bases: TGTGCCAGCAGTTACTCCCCCCACGGGAGCCCCACAGATACGCAGTATTTT. This chain joins TRBV6-5 and TRBJ2-3; D possibly corresponds to TRBD2 (6 bases). The CDR3 spans 17 residues. V was pared by 0 bases and J by 2 bases, with 15 bases between. Germline CDR1 and CDR2: MNHEY and SVGAGI.

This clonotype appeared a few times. The CDR3: CSAPRRGQSSTDTQYF. CDR3 sequence (DNA): TGCAGCGCTCCCAGGAGAGGACAGTCTAGCACAGATACGCAGTATTTT. The chain joins TRBV29-1 to TRBJ2-3; weak D call: TRBD1 (6 bases). Looked up from germline, CDR1 is SQVTM and CDR2 is ANQGSEA. Trimming shortened V by 7 bases and J by 0 bases, and 20 bases separated the two germline ends. The CDR3 spans 16 residues.

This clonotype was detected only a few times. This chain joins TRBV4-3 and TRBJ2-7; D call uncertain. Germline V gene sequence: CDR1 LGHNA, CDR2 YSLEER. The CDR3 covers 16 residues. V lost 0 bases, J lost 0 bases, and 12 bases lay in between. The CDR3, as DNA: TGCGCCAGCAGCCAAGACTTGTTTGAGCCCTCCTACGAGCAGTACTTC. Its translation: CASSQDLFEPSYEQYF.